Below are 29 T cell receptor beta chains sequenced from a single sample in a study of Tregs in tolerant kidney transplant recipients. This table comes from immunoSEQ multiplex PCR, and its TCRdb copy is limited to in-frame clones, with some not included. The table lists about 240,000 clones, roughly 84% of them singletons, with about 0.58% in the top ten. Source material: CD4+ T cells from blood. Source of these receptors: a human donor in good health.

V is TRBV12-5 and J is TRBJ1-1; D is uncertain. The CDR3 totals 13 residues. V was shortened by 5 bases and J by 4 bases, with 11 bases between the two germline ends. Germline CDR1 and CDR2: LGHNT and FRNRAP. This chain's CDR3 is CASGLEEGTEAFF. CDR3 sequence (DNA): TGTGCTAGTGGTCTTGAAGAGGGCACTGAAGCTTTCTTT.

This clone was counted between two and nine times. V gene TRBV6-5 combines with J gene TRBJ2-2; 7 bases are a match to TRBD2. With 0 bases clipped from V and 4 bases from J, the junction kept 5 bases outside the gene matches. Germline V gives CDR1 MNHEY, CDR2 SVGAGI. The CDR3 covers 16 residues. CDR3 bases: TGTGCCAGCAGTTACTCGAGACTAGCCGGCACCGGGGAGCTGTTTTTT. Its protein is CASSYSRLAGTGELFF.

The chain's CDR3 is CASSPRTSGRRETQYF. The CDR3 DNA reads TGCGCCAGCAGTCCCAGGACTAGCGGGAGGCGCGAGACCCAGTACTTC. The chain links TRBV23-1 to TRBJ2-5; 14 bases line up with TRBD2. TRBV23-1 is an ORF, with its function uncertain. CDR3 length: 16 residues. V dropped 4 bases and J dropped 5; count of bases not matched to a gene: 6.

This clone was detected a few times. The chain links TRBV19 to TRBJ1-3; 9 positions agree with TRBD1. CDR1 is LNHDA, CDR2 SQIVND, per germline (reference sequence). This CDR3 is 14 amino acids long. J lost 5 bases, V lost 6 bases, and 5 bases had no gene match. CDR3 region: CASRGQGVRNTIYF. The CDR3 DNA follows: TGTGCCAGTAGGGGACAGGGTGTAAGAAACACCATATATTTT.

This clone was observed a few times. The gene calls are TRBV5-6 and TRBJ1-1; a possible D gene is TRBD1 (5 bases). The CDR3 has 18 residues. Trimming took off 2 bases at V and 3 bases at J, with 23 bases between the two ends. Germline V gene lookup returns CDR1 SGHDT and CDR2 YYEEEE. The CDR3 DNA reads as TGTGCCAGCAGCTTTCAGGGAGGAGGCTTAGGTGGGGACACTGAAGCTTTCTTT. Its translation is CASSFQGGGLGGDTEAFF.

The V and J genes are TRBV7-2 and TRBJ2-7; D is undetermined. The CDR3 spans 12 residues. Germline V gives CDR1 SGHTA, CDR2 FQGNSA. The V end was cut by 4 bases, the J end by 6 bases, with 10 bases between. DNA for the CDR3: TGTGCCAGCAGCTCCCTCTGGGGCGAGCAGTACTTC. Translating it yields CASSSLWGEQYF.

The genes are TRBV6-5 and TRBJ1-4; perhaps TRBD1 as D (6 bases). The germline V and J ends were trimmed by 2 bases and 8 bases, with 15 bases remaining between them. Germline values: CDR1 MNHEY, CDR2 SVGAGI. CDR3 length: 15 amino acids. The CDR3 loop reads CASSYLVGGDEKLFF. In nucleotides, the CDR3 is TGTGCCAGCAGTTACCTTGTAGGGGGAGACGAAAAACTGTTTTTT.

This sequence joins TRBV5-6 and TRBJ2-5; 9 bases line up with TRBD1. Germline CDR1 SGHDT, CDR2 YYEEEE. The CDR3 totals 17 residues. The trim removed 4 bases at V and 4 bases at J, leaving 14 bases unmatched. The CDR3 nucleotides read TGTGCCAGCAGCACGGGACAGGGTGGAAGGTTCGGAGAGACCCAGTACTTC. It yields the protein CASSTGQGGRFGETQYF.

Of note for this clone: The sample holds other DNA sequences that translate to the same CDR3. This chain joins TRBV9 and TRBJ2-7; D is undetermined. The CDR3 totals 14 residues. V shed 0 bases and J shed 1 base, with 8 bases lying between them. In germline, CDR1 is SGDLS, CDR2 YYNGEE. The CDR3 DNA reads as TGTGCCAGCAGCGTAGATTTTTCGTCCTACGAGCAGTACTTC. Encoded protein: CASSVDFSSYEQYF.

The chain links TRBV5-1 to TRBJ1-2; a weak D match, TRBD1 (5 bases). This CDR3 contains 15 residues. The V and J ends lost 3 bases and 1 base respectively, with 13 bases between them. Germline CDR1 reads SGHRS; CDR2 reads YFSETQ. CDR3 amino acids: CASSSRGALNYGYTF. CDR3 DNA: TGCGCCAGCAGCTCAAGAGGGGCCCTTAACTATGGCTACACCTTC.

The rearrangement uses TRBV7-2 and TRBJ2-5; D remains ambiguous. The germline gives CDR1 SGHTA, CDR2 FQGNSA. V lost 3 bases and J lost 4, with 12 bases in between. The CDR3 length is 14 residues. This CDR3 reads CASSFQNLGETQYF. In nucleotides, the CDR3 is TGTGCCAGCAGCTTCCAAAACTTGGGAGAGACCCAGTACTTC.

The V gene is TRBV18, the J gene TRBJ2-7, with a possible D match to TRBD1 (6 bases). In germline, CDR1 is KGHSH, CDR2 LQKENI. Trimming cost V 1 base and J 2 bases, with 9 bases left between them. The CDR3 extends over 14 amino acids. This CDR3 is CASSPQGQTYEQYF. The CDR3 nucleotides are TGTGCCAGCTCACCACAAGGACAGACCTACGAGCAGTACTTC.

V and J are TRBV5-1 and TRBJ2-7; D might be TRBD1 (6 bases). V shed 0 bases and J shed 0 bases, with 7 bases lying between them. Germline loops: CDR1 SGHRS, CDR2 YFSETQ. This CDR3 contains 14 residues. CDR3 DNA sequence: TGCGCCAGCAGCTTGGACAGGGCCTCCTACGAGCAGTACTTC. Protein: CASSLDRASYEQYF.

Only one count was recorded for this clone. The chain employs TRBV9 and TRBJ1-6, with 7 bases lining up with TRBD1. This CDR3 has 15 residues. The junction had 7 bases not matched to a gene; V was cut back by 0 bases and J by 10 bases. Per germline, CDR1 SGDLS and CDR2 YYNGEE. CDR3 amino acids: CASSVEGATRSPLHF. In DNA, the CDR3 is TGTGCCAGCAGCGTAGAGGGGGCGACGAGGTCACCCCTCCACTTT.

J is TRBJ2-1 and V is TRBV7-3; TRBD1 agrees at 7 bases. With V trimmed by 1 base and J by 3 bases, 6 bases remained unmatched. Germline CDR1 reads SGHTA; CDR2 reads FQGTGA. This CDR3 spans 16 amino acids. The CDR3 DNA follows: TGTGCCAGCAGCTTAAGTGAGACAGGGCACTACAATGAGCAGTTCTTC. Encoded protein: CASSLSETGHYNEQFF.

This clone was observed a single time. The chain uses TRBV7-8 and TRBJ2-1; 15 nucleotides line up with TRBD2. This CDR3 comprises 15 residues. The V gene's germline CDR1 is SGHVS and CDR2 FQNEAQ. J lost 6 bases, V lost 3 bases, and 0 bases had no gene match. The CDR3 DNA reads as TGTGCCAGCAGCTTGGGACTAGCGGGAGGCAATGAGCAGTTCTTC. Its protein is CASSLGLAGGNEQFF.

V usage is TRBV18 and J usage is TRBJ1-2; D may be TRBD1 (6 bases). The CDR3 totals 15 residues. V lost 4 bases and J 2 bases, leaving 14 bases between the germline ends. CDR1 and CDR2 (germline): KGHSH, LQKENI. The CDR3 loop reads CASSLSTGQNYGYTF. In DNA form, the CDR3 reads TGTGCCAGCTCACTCTCAACCGGACAGAACTATGGCTACACCTTC.

The CDR3 DNA follows: TGTGCCAGCAGCCGGGCTTTCCAAGAGACCCAGTACTTC. Translating gives CASSRAFQETQYF. J is TRBJ2-5 and V is TRBV7-2; D is undetermined. Looked up from germline, CDR1 is SGHTA and CDR2 is FQGNSA. CDR3 size: 13 residues. The V end lost 5 bases, the J end lost 1 base, and 8 bases lay between the germline ends.

The chain joins TRBV6-5 to TRBJ2-7; D unresolved. The CDR3 has 15 amino acids. V shed 6 bases and J shed 3 bases, with 18 bases lying between them. Germline V gene data show CDR1 as MNHEY and CDR2 as SVGAGI. The CDR3 reads CASSYSLKPDYEQYF. The CDR3 DNA sequence: TGTGCCAGCAGCTATAGCCTCAAACCCGACTACGAGCAGTACTTC.

This sequence joins TRBV7-8 and TRBJ2-5; 10 bases align to TRBD2. CDR3 length: 16 residues. V shed 1 base, J shed 2 bases, and the junction held 4 bases outside the gene matches. Germline CDR1 is SGHVS and CDR2 is FQNEAQ. The CDR3 sequence: CASSLGIAGGQETQYF. The CDR3 coding sequence is TGTGCCAGCAGCTTAGGGATAGCGGGGGGTCAAGAGACCCAGTACTTC.

V and J are TRBV19 and TRBJ2-1; D possibly matches TRBD1 or TRBD2 (5 bases each). The CDR3 runs to 14 residues. Germline CDR1 and CDR2: LNHDA and SQIVND (reference sequence). V was cut by 5 bases and J by 2 bases, with 10 bases left in between. The DNA for the CDR3 is TGTGCCAGTAGTGAGGGCAGGGCCTACAATGAGCAGTTCTTC. This codes for CASSEGRAYNEQFF. The variable domain in full, with the rest retrieved from reference TRBV19 and TRBJ2-1, is DGGITQSPKYLFRKEGQNVTLSCEQNLNHDAMYWYRQDPGQGLRLIYYSQIVNDFQKGDIAEGYSVSREKKESFPLTVTSAQKNPTAFYLCASSEGRAYNEQFFGPGTRLTVL.

This chain links TRBV4-2 with TRBJ2-3; 7 nucleotides line up with TRBD1. Germline loops: CDR1 LGHNA, CDR2 YNFKEQ. V shed 5 bases, J shed 6 bases, and the junction held 5 bases outside the gene matches. This CDR3 comprises 13 residues. The CDR3: CASSGEQGDTQYF. Here the CDR3 DNA reads TGTGCCAGCAGCGGGGAACAGGGGGATACGCAGTATTTT.

The chain joins TRBV19 to TRBJ2-7; perhaps D is TRBD1 or TRBD2 (5 bases each). The CDR3 loop spans 12 amino acids. Trimming took off 5 bases at V and 7 bases at J, with 12 bases between the two ends. Germline values: CDR1 LNHDA, CDR2 SQIVND (reference sequence). This CDR3 reads CASSWGRGEQYF. As DNA, the CDR3 is TGTGCCAGTAGTTGGGGCCGCGGGGAGCAGTACTTC.

This sequence joins TRBV4-1 and TRBJ2-1, with 7 bases that match TRBD2. CDR1 and CDR2 (germline): MGHRA, YSYEKL. The V and J ends lost 3 bases and 2 bases, in that order; junction bases with no gene match: 4. The CDR3 is 15 amino acids. The DNA for the CDR3 is TGCGCCAGCAGCCAGACCGGGACTACCTACAATGAGCAGTTCTTC. It encodes CASSQTGTTYNEQFF.

The rearrangement links TRBV19 to TRBJ2-7, with TRBD2 identical over 7 bases. V dropped 7 bases and J dropped 3; count of bases not matched to a gene: 9. The germline CDR1 and CDR2 sequences are LNHDA and SQIVND (reference sequence). The CDR3 extends over 14 amino acids. The CDR3 region has the DNA TGTGCCAGTAAGCCTAGCGGCCTTTTCTACGAGCAGTACTTC. Its protein is CASKPSGLFYEQYF.

V and J are TRBV5-1 and TRBJ1-1, with D maybe TRBD1 (5 bases). Germline CDR1 is SGHRS and CDR2 is YFSETQ. The V end lost 5 bases, the J end lost 1 base, and 15 bases lay between the germline ends. This CDR3 region has 15 residues. CDR3 loop: CASRMVTRGNTEAFF. In DNA form, the CDR3 reads TGCGCCAGCAGAATGGTTACAAGGGGGAACACTGAAGCTTTCTTT.

This clone was counted only a few times. The rearrangement uses TRBV15 and TRBJ2-3; 8 nucleotides align to TRBD1. V lost 1 base, J lost 4 bases, and 7 bases stayed unmatched. Germline V gives CDR1 LNHNV, CDR2 YYDKDF (reference sequence). The CDR3 is made up of 16 amino acids. CDR3 nucleotides: TGTGCCACCAGCAGAGGAGTGACAGGGGTGGCAGATACGCAGTATTTT. Its protein is CATSRGVTGVADTQYF.

The chain joins TRBV14 to TRBJ2-1, with D maybe TRBD2 (6 bases). The CDR3 covers 16 residues. Germline values: CDR1 SGHDN, CDR2 FVKESK. V was cut by 5 bases and J by 4 bases, with 18 bases left in between. CDR3 protein: CASSGLRLREYNEQFF. The CDR3 nucleotides read TGTGCCAGCAGCGGACTACGGCTGAGGGAGTACAATGAGCAGTTCTTC.

This chain uses TRBV9 with TRBJ2-3; 10 bases line up with TRBD2. Trimming cost V 0 bases and J 4 bases; bases outside gene matches: 2. The CDR3 contains 15 residues. Looked up from germline, CDR1 is SGDLS and CDR2 is YYNGEE. CDR3 nucleotides: TGTGCCAGCAGCGTAGCAGGACTAGCGGCAGATACGCAGTATTTT. Its protein product is CASSVAGLAADTQYF.